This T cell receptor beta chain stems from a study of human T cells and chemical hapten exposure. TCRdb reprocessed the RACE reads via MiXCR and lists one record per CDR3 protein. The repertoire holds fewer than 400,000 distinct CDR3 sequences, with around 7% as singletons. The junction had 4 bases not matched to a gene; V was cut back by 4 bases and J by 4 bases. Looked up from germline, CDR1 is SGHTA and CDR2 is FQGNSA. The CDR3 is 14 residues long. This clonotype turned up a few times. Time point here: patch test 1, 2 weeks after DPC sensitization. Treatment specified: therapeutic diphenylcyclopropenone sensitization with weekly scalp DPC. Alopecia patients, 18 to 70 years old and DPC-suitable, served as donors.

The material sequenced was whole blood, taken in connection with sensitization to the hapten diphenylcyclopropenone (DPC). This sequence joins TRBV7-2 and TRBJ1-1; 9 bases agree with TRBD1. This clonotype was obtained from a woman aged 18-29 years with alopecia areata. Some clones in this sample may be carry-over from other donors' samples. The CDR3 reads CASSWGQGGTEAFF. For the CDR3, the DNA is TGTGCCAGCAGCTGGGGACAGGGAGGCACTGAAGCTTTCTTT.